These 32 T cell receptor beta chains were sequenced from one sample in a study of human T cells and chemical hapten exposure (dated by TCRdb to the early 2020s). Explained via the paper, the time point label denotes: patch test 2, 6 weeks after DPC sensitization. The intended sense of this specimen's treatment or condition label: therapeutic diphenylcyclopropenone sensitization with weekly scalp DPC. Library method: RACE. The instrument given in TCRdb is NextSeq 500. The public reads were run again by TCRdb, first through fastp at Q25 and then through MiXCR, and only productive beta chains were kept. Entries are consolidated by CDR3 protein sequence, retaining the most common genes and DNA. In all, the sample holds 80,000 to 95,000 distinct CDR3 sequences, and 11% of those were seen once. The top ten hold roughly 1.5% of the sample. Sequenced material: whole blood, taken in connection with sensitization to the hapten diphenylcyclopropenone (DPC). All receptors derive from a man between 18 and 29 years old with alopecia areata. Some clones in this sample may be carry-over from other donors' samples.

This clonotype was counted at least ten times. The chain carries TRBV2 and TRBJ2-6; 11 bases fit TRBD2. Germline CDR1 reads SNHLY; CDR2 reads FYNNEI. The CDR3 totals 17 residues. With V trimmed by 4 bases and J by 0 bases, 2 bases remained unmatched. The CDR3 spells CASSGTSGFSGANVLTF. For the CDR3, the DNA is TGTGCCAGCAGTGGGACTAGCGGGTTCTCTGGGGCCAACGTCCTGACTTTC.

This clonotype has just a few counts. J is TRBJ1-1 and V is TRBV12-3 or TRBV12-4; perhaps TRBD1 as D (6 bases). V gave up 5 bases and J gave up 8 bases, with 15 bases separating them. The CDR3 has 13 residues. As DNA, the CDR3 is TGTGCCAGCAGTGTCCGAGCGACAGGCGAAGCTTTCTTT. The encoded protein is CASSVRATGEAFF.

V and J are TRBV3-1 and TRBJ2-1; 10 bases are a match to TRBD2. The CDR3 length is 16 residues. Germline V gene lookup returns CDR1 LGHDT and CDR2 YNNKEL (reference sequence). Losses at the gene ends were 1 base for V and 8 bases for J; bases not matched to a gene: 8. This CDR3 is CASSQGPSGGAYEQFF. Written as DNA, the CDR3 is TGTGCCAGCAGCCAAGGGCCTAGCGGGGGAGCATATGAGCAGTTCTTC.

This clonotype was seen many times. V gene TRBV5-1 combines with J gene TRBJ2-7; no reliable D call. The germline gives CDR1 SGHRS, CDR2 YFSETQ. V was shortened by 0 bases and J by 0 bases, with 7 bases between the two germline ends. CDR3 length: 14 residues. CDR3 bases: TGCGCCAGCAGCTTGGGCCCTAGCTCCTACGAGCAGTACTTC. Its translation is CASSLGPSSYEQYF.

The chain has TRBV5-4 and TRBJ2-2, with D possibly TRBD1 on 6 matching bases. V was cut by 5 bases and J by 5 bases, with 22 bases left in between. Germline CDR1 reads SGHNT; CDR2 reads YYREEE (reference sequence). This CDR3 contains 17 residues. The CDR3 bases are TGTGCCAGCAGTAAGATACAGGGAATAATTAGTACCGGGGAGCTGTTTTTT. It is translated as CASSKIQGIISTGELFF.

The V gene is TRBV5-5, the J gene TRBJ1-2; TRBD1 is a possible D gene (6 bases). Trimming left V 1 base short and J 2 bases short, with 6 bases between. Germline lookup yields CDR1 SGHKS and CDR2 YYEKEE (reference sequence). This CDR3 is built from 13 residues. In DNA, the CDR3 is TGTGCCAGCAGCTTGCAGGGGAACTATGGCTACACCTTC. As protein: CASSLQGNYGYTF.

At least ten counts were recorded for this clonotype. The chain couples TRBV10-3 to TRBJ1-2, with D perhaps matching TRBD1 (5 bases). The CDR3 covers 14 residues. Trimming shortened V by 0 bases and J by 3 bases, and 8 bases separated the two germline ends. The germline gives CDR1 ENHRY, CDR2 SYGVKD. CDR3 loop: CAISESSRDYGYTF. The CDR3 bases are TGTGCCATCAGTGAGTCGAGCAGGGACTATGGCTACACCTTC.

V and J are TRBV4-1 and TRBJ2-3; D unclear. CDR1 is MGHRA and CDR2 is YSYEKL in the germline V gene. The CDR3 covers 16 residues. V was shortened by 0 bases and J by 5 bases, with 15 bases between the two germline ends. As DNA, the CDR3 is TGCGCCAGCAGCCAAGATAGATCATCGGCCTTAGATACGCAGTATTTT. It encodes CASSQDRSSALDTQYF.

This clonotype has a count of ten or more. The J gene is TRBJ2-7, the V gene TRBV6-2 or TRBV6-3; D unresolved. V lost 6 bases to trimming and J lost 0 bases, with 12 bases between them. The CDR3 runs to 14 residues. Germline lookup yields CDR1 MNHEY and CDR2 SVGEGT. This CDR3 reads CASRNQRSSYEQYF. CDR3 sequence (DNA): TGTGCCAGCAGAAACCAGAGGAGCTCCTACGAGCAGTACTTC.

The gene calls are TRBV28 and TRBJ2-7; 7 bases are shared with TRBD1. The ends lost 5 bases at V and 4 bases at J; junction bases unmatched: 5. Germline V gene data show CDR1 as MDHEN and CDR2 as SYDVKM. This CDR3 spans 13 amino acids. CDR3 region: CASSDRVSYEQYF. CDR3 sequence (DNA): TGTGCCAGCAGTGACAGGGTTAGTTACGAGCAGTACTTC.

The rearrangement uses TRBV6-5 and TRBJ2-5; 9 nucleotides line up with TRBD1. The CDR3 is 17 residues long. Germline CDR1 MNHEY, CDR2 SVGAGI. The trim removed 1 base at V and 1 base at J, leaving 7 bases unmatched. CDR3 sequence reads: CASSYWGQGSSQETQYF. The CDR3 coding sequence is TGTGCCAGCAGTTACTGGGGACAGGGATCTTCCCAAGAGACCCAGTACTTC.

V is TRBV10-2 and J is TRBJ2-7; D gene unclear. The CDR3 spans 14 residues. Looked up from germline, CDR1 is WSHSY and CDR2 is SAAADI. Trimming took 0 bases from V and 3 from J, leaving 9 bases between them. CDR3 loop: CASSESPTDYEQYF. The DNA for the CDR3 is TGCGCCAGCAGTGAGTCCCCAACCGACTACGAGCAGTACTTC.

The CDR3 sequence is CATSDPPAEQYF. Written as DNA, the CDR3 is TGTGCCACCAGTGATCCGCCGGCCGAGCAGTACTTC. V gene TRBV24-1 combines with J gene TRBJ2-7; D remains ambiguous. Germline loops: CDR1 KGHDR, CDR2 SFDVKD. Trimming left V 3 bases short and J 6 bases short, with 8 bases between. The CDR3 runs 12 residues.

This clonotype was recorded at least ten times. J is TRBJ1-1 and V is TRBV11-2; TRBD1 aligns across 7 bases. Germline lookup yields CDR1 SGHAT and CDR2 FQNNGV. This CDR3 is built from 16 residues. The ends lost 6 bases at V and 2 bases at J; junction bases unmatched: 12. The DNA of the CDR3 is TGTGCCAGCAGATGGGGGCGAGGGGGCGAAAACACTGAAGCTTTCTTT. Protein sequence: CASRWGRGGENTEAFF.

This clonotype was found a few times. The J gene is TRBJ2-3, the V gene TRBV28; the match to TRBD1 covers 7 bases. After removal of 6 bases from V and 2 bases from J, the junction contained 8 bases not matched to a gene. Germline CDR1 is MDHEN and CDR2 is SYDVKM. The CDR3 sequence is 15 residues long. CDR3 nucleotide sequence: TGTGCCAGCAGCGCCGGGACAGCGGTCACAGATACGCAGTATTTT. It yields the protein CASSAGTAVTDTQYF.

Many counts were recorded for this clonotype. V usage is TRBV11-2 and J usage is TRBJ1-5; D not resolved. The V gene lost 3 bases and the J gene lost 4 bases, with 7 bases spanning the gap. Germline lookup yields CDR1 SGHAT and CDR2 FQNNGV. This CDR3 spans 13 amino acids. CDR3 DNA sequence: TGTGCCAGCAGCTTGCCGGCGAATCAGCCCCAGCATTTT. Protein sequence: CASSLPANQPQHF.

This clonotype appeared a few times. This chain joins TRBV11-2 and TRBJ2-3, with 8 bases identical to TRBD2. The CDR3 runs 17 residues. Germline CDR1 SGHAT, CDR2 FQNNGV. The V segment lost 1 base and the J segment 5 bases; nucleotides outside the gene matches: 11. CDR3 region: CASSLGYAGGAKDTQYF. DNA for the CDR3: TGTGCCAGCAGCTTAGGATATGCCGGGGGGGCCAAAGATACGCAGTATTTT.

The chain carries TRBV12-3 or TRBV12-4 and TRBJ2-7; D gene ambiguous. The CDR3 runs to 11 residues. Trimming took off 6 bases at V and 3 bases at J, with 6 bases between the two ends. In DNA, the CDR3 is TGTGCCAGCAGGTTTAACTACGAGCAGTACTTC. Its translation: CASRFNYEQYF.

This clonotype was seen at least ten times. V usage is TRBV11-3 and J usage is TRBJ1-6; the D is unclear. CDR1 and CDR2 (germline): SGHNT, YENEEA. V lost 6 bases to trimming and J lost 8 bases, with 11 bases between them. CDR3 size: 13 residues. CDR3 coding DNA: TGTGCCAGCAGGACACACGGGCATTCACCCCTCCACTTT. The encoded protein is CASRTHGHSPLHF.

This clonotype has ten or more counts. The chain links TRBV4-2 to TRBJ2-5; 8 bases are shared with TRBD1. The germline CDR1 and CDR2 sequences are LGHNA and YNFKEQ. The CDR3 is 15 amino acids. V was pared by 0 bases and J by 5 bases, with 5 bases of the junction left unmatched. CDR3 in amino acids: CASSQENRGVETQYF. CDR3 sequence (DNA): TGTGCCAGCAGCCAAGAGAACAGGGGGGTGGAGACCCAGTACTTC.

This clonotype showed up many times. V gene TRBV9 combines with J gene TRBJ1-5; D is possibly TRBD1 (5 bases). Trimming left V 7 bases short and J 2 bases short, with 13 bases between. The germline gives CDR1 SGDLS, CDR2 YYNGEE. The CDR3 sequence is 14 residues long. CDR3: CASGGGSGNQPQHF. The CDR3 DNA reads TGTGCCAGCGGGGGAGGGTCTGGCAATCAGCCCCAGCATTTT. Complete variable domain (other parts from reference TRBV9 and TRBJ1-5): DSGVTQTPKHLITATGQRVTLRCSPRSGDLSVYWYQQSLDQGLQFLIQYYNGEERAKGNILERFSAQQFPDLHSELNLSSLELGDSALYFCASGGGSGNQPQHFGDGTRLSIL.

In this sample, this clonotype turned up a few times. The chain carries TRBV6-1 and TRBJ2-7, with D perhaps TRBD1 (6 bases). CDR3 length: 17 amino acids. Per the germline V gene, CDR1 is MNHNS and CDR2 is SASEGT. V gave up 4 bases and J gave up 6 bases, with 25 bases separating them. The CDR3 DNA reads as TGTGCCAGCAGTGTTTTCAGGGGCAGACCCCTCGAAGGCGAGCAGTACGTC. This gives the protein CASSVFRGRPLEGEQYV.

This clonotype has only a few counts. The DNA for the CDR3 is TGTGCCAGCAGCCCAGACTACCTTAGCACAGATACGCAGTATTTT. Amino acids: CASSPDYLSTDTQYF. The chain carries TRBV7-2 and TRBJ2-3; TRBD2 might be the D (5 bases). The CDR3 totals 15 residues. CDR1 and CDR2 (germline): SGHTA, FQGNSA. Trimming stripped 5 bases from V and 0 bases from J, with 12 bases between.

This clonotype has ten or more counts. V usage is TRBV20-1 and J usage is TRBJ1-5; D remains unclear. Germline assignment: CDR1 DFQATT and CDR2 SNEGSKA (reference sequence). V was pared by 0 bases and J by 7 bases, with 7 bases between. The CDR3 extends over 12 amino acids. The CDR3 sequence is CSARDRVQPQHF. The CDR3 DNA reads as TGCAGTGCTAGAGATCGGGTGCAGCCCCAGCATTTT.

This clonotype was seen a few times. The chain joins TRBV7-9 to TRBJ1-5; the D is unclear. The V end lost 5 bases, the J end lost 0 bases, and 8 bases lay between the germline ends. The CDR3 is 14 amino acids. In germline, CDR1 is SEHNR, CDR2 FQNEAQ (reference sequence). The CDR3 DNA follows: TGTGCCAGCAGCCAAGATTATAGCAATCAGCCCCAGCATTTT. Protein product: CASSQDYSNQPQHF.

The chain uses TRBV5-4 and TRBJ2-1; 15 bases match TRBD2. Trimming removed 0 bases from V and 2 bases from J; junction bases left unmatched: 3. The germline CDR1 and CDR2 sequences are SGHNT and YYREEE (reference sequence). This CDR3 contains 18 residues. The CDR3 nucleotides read TGTGCCAGCAGCTTGGTCGGGACTAGCGGGGGGACCTACAATGAGCAGTTCTTC. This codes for CASSLVGTSGGTYNEQFF. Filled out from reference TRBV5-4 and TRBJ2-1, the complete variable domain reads ETGVTQSPTHLIKTRGQQVTLRCSSQSGHNTVSWYQQALGQGPQFIFQYYREEENGRGNFPPRFSGLQFPNYSSELNVNALELDDSALYLCASSLVGTSGGTYNEQFFGPGTRLTVL.

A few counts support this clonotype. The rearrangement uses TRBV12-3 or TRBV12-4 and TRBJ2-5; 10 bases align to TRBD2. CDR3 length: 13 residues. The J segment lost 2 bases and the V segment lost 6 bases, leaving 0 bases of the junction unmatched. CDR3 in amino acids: CASRTSGQETQYF. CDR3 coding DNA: TGTGCCAGCAGGACTAGCGGGCAAGAGACCCAGTACTTC.

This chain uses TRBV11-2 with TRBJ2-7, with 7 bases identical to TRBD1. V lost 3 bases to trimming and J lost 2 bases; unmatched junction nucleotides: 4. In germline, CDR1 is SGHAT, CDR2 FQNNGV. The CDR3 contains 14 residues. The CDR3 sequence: CASSFGTATYEQYF. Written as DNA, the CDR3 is TGTGCCAGCAGCTTCGGGACAGCCACCTACGAGCAGTACTTC.

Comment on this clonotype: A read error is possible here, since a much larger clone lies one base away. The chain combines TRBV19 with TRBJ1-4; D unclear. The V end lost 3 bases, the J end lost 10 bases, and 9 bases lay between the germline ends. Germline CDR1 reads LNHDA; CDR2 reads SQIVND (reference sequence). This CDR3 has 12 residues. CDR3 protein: CASSIRVGKLFF. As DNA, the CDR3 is TGTGCCAGTAGTATTCGGGTCGGAAAACTGTTTTTT. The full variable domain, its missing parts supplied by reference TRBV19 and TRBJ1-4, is DGGITQSPKYLFRKEGQNVTLSCEQNLNHDAMYWYRQDPGQGLRLIYYSQIVNDFQKGDIAEGYSVSREKKESFPLTVTSAQKNPTAFYLCASSIRVGKLFFGSGTQLSVL.

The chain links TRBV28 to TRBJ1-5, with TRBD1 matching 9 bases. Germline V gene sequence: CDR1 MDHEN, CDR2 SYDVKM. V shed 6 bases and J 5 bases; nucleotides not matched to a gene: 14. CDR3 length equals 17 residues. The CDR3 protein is CASRPDRGTRGYQPQHF. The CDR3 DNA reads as TGTGCCAGCAGACCGGACAGGGGAACACGGGGCTATCAGCCCCAGCATTTT.

Written as DNA, the CDR3 is TGTGCCAGCTCACTGCAAAATCCCGTATCAAACACTGAAGCTTTCTTT. Protein sequence: CASSLQNPVSNTEAFF. The J gene is TRBJ1-1, the V gene TRBV18; D gene uncertain. Trimming left V 4 bases short and J 2 bases short, with 17 bases between. The CDR3 runs 16 residues. Germline loops: CDR1 KGHSH, CDR2 LQKENI.

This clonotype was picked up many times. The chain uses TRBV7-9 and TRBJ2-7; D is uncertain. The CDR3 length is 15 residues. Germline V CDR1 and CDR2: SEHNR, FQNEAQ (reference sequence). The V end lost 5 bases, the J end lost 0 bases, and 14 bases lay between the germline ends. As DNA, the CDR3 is TGTGCCAGCAGCCCGGACGACCTTAGCTCCTACGAGCAGTACTTC. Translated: CASSPDDLSSYEQYF.